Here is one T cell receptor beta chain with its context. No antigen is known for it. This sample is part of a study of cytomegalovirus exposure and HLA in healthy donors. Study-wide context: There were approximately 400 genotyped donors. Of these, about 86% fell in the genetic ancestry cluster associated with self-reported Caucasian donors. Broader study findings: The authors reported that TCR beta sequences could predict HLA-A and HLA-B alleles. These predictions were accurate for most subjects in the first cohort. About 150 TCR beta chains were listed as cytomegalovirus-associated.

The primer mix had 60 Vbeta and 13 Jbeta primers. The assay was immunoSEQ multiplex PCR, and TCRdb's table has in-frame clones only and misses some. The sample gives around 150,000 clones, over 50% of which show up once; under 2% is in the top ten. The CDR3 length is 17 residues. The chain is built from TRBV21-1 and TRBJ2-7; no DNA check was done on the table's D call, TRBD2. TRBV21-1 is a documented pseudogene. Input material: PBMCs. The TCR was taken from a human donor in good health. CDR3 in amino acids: CASSKGGTSGKNYEQYF. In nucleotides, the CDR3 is TGTGCCAGCAGCAAAGGAGGGACTAGCGGGAAGAACTACGAGCAGTACTTC.